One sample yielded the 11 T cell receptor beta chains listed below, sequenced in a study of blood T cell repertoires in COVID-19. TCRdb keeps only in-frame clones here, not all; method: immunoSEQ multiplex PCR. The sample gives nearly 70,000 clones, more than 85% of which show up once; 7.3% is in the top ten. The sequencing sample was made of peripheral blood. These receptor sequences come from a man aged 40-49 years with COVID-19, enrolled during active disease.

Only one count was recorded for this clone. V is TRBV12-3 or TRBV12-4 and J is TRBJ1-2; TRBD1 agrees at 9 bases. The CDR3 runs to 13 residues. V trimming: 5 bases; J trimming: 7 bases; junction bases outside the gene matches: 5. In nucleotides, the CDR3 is TGTGCCAGCAGTCGGGACAGGGAATCTGGCTACACCTTC. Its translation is CASSRDRESGYTF.

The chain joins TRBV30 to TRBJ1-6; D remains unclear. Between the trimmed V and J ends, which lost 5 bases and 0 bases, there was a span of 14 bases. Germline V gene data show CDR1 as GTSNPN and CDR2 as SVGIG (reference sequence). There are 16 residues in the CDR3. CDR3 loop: CAWALSGSSYNSPLHF. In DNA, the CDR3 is TGTGCCTGGGCGCTATCTGGGAGCTCCTATAATTCACCCCTCCACTTT.

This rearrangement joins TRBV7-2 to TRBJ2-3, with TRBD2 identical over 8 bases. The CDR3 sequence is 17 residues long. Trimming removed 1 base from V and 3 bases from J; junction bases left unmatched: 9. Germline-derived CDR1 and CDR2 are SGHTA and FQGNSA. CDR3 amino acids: CASSLDPGGPRTDTQYF. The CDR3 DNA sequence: TGTGCCAGCAGCTTAGATCCGGGGGGGCCGAGAACAGATACGCAGTATTTT.

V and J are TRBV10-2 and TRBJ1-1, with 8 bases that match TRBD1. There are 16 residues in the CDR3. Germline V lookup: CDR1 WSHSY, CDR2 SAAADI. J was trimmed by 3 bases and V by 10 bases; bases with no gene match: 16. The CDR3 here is CATLTGAIRKYTEAFF. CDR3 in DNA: TGCGCCACCCTGACAGGGGCCATCAGGAAGTACACTGAAGCTTTCTTT.

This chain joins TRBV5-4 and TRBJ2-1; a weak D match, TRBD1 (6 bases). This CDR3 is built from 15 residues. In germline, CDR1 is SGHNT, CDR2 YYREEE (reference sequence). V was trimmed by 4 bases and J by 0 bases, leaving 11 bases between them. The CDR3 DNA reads TGTGCCAGCAGCCGGACAGCTAGCTCCTACAATGAGCAGTTCTTC. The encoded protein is CASSRTASSYNEQFF. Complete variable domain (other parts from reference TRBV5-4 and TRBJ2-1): ETGVTQSPTHLIKTRGQQVTLRCSSQSGHNTVSWYQQALGQGPQFIFQYYREEENGRGNFPPRFSGLQFPNYSSELNVNALELDDSALYLCASSRTASSYNEQFFGPGTRLTVL.

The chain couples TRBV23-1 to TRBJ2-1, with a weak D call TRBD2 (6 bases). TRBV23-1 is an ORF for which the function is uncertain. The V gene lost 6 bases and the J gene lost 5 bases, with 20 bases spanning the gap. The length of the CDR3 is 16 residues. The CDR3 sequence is CASSGWGGWGDNEQFF. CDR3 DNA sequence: TGCGCCAGCAGCGGGTGGGGCGGTTGGGGGGACAATGAGCAGTTCTTC.

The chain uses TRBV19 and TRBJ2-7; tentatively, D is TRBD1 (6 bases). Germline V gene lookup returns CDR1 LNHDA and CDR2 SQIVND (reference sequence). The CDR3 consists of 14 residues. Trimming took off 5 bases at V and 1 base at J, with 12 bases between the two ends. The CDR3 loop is CASSLATGSYEQYF. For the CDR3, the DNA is TGTGCCAGTAGTCTTGCGACAGGATCCTACGAGCAGTACTTC. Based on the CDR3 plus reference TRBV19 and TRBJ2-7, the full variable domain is DGGITQSPKYLFRKEGQNVTLSCEQNLNHDAMYWYRQDPGQGLRLIYYSQIVNDFQKGDIAEGYSVSREKKESFPLTVTSAQKNPTAFYLCASSLATGSYEQYFGPGTRLTVT.

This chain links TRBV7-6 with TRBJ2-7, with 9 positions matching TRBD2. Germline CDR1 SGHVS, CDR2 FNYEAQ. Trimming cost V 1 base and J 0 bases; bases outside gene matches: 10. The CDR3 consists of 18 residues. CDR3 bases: TGTGCCAGCAGCTTAGTTAGCGGGGCTAGCGGGGTCTCCTACGAGCAGTACTTC. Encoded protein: CASSLVSGASGVSYEQYF. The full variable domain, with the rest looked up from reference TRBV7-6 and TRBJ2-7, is GAGVSQSPRYKVTKRGQDVALRCDPISGHVSLYWYRQALGQGPEFLTYFNYEAQQDKSGLPNDRFSAERPEGSISTLTIQRTEQRDSAMYRCASSLVSGASGVSYEQYFGPGTRLTVT.

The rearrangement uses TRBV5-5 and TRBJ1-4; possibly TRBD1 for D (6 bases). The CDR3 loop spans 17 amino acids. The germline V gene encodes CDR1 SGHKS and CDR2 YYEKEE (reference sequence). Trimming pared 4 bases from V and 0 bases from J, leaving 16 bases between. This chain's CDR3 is CASSTRDIVATNEKLFF. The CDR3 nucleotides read TGTGCCAGCAGCACCCGGGACATCGTTGCAACTAATGAAAAACTGTTTTTT.

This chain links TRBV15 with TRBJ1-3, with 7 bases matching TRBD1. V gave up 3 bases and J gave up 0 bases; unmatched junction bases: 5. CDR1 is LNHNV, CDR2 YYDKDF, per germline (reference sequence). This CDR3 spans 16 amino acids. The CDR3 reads CATSRGDSHSGNTIYF. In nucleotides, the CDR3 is TGTGCCACCAGCAGGGGGGACAGTCACTCTGGAAACACCATATATTTT.

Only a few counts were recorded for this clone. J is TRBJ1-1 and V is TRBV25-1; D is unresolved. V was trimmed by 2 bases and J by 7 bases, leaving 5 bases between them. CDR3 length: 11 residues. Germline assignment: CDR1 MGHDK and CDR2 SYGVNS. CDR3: CASSESFEAFF. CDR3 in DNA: TGTGCCAGCAGTGAAAGCTTTGAAGCTTTCTTT.